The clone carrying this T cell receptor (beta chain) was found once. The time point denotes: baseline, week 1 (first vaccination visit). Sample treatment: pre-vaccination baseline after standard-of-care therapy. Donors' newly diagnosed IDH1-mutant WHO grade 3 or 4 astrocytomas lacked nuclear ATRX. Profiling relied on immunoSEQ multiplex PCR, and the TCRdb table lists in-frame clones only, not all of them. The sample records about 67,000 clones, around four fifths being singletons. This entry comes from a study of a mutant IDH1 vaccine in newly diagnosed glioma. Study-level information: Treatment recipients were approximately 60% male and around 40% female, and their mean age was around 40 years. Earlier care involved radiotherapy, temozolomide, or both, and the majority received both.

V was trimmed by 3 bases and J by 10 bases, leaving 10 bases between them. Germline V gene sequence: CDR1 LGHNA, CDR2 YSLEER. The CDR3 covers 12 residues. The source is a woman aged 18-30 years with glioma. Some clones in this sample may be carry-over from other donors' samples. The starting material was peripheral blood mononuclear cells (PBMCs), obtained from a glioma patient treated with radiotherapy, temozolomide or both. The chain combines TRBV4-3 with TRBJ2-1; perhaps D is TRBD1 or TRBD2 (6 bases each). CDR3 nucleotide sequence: TGCGCCAGCAGCCAGGCCGGGGGCGAGCAGTTCTTC. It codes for CASSQAGGEQFF.